This T cell receptor (beta chain) was recovered during a study of cytomegalovirus exposure and HLA in healthy donors (dated by TCRdb to 2016 to 2017). With respect to the entire study: An earlier analysis of under 600 of the donors reported approximately 270 Gb of sequence data and some 100 million unique TCR beta sequences from 150 million to 200 million T cells. About 320 gigabases of sequencing data and around 87 million unique TCR sequences were included in an early release covering over 600 HLA-typed donors. The genetic ancestry cluster associated with self-reported Caucasian donors included around 76% of the roughly 390 genotyped donors. The study aimed to test whether cataloging public T cell receptors could reveal signatures of past pathogen exposure. The study profiled the T cell repertoires of about 640 subjects by immunosequencing and related them to cytomegalovirus serostatus. Along with the roughly 710-subject first cohort, a separate validation cohort of over a hundred different subjects was used. To predict cytomegalovirus infection status, the study combined high-throughput TCR immunosequencing, statistical association of individual TCRs with disease status, and machine learning. A later analysis re-examined previously published TCR beta repertoires from just over 650 donors and added high-resolution HLA genotyping to investigate patterns of TCR occurrence. The later analysis used no new phenotypic data to find candidate immune exposures, relying instead on TCR beta sequences and their occurrence across donors. An earlier analysis of nearly 600 of the donors applied high-throughput TCR beta sequencing to assess whether each TCR beta V gene segment acted as functional or pseudogenic. Donor age, sex, ethnicity and CMV serostatus were collected together with the repertoire data. In a later genetic analysis, genome-wide SNP genotypes for about 55% of the roughly 700 donors were used, and that subset was treated as a discovery cohort. Every repertoire in the discovery cohort had been generated on one and the same sequencing platform. HLA typing covered class I and class II loci at four-digit resolution. Typing coverage differed by locus: A, B, C, DRB1 and DQB1 were typed in roughly 629-640 donors, DQA1 in about 550, DPA1 in around 610, and DPB1 in approximately 450. Several DR-DQ haplotypes were handled as single units for association and clustering, since linkage in the cohort was strong. On average, roughly 200,000 unique TCR beta nucleotide sequences were sequenced per donor among 398 genotyped donors of the cohort, with around 19% of those sequences being non-productive.

Results the study describes overall, beyond this receptor: A later analysis reported that several top co-occurrence clusters appeared linked to parvovirus B19, influenza, CMV and Epstein-Barr virus. In the study, approximately 160 TCR beta chains were listed as associated with cytomegalovirus. When HLA alleles, especially DR and DQ, strongly co-occurred, attributing TCR associations to individual alleles was difficult. This cohort had only TCR beta chains sequenced, and the lack of alpha or paired-chain data limited which features could be detected. The classifier was reported to diagnose cytomegalovirus status with high specificity and sensitivity in both the original and validation cohorts. A cluster of highly shared sequence variants was judged likely to be a technical artifact of the sequencing pipeline. Linkage disequilibrium might explain the correlated functional status among segregating V segments, but an unknown experimental factor could not be excluded. The only immune exposure information available for the cohort was CMV serostatus. According to a later analysis, most CMV-associated TCR beta chains appeared to be HLA-restricted, and the HLA associations seemed to be driven largely by CMV exposure. Broadly in line with IMGT annotations, most TCR beta V segments showed up in productive rearrangements about 90% or about 30% of the time in an earlier analysis of approximately 600 of the donors. A later genetic analysis associated a missense DCLRE1C variant with V-gene and J-gene trimming of TCR beta chains, and an independent cohort replicated the association. Because HLA typing was unavailable for some donors at each locus, only the typed subset was used in association tests. Some IMGT-functional V segments, including TRBV6-2 and TRBV6-3, could not be told apart with the 87-base-pair reads, so those segments were excluded. Sequencing depth was assumed to be roughly uniform across donors in the presence/absence analyses, though that assumption may not hold. A further reported finding was that TCR beta sequences accurately predicted the HLA-A and HLA-B alleles for most subjects in the first cohort. In a later analysis, some 17,000 TCR beta sequences were associated with specific HLA alleles at a false discovery rate of 0.05. A later analysis found that HLA-associated TCR beta chains were more clonally expanded and had lower generation probabilities than equally common non-associated chains. A few of the identified cytomegalovirus-associated TCR beta chains were confirmed in vitro to be specific for cytomegalovirus antigens. The authors suggested that the approach could potentially be extended to other disease states and immunological phenotypes. Across donors, most TCR sequences were observed very rarely, whereas some public TCRs were present in many individuals. The earlier analysis of around 600 of the donors excluded seventeen rarely observed V segments, including chromosome 9 orphons, because counts were too low. In a later analysis, the rate of TCR association differed among HLA loci, with DRB1 alleles having the most associated TCRs and HLA-C alleles having the fewest. A later genetic analysis reported fewer N-insertions in productive TCRs among donors in an Asian-associated ancestry cluster than the 666-donor mean.

The cohort was made up of roughly 670 healthy bone marrow donors. At the time of sampling, every cohort member was nominally healthy, though immune exposures that went unrecorded were likely present. Of the 670 or so cohort members, around 290 had a positive CMV serostatus and about 400 had a negative one, while no CMV serostatus was recorded for the donor. A peripheral blood sample was collected from each donor, and TCR beta sequencing was performed on peripheral blood mononuclear cells. Genomic DNA was extracted from the blood cell samples with the Qiagen DNeasy Blood Extraction Kit. The library relied on the immunoSEQ multiplex PCR assay. For the multiplex PCR, a mixture combining 60 forward primers for TCR Vbeta segments and 13 reverse primers for TCR Jbeta segments was used. The CDR3 region of rearranged TCR beta genes was amplified from genomic DNA by a multiplex PCR assay. Amplified TCR beta libraries were sequenced as 87-base-pair reads on the Illumina HiSeq System. The authors' pipeline ran thus. A later analysis counted tens of millions of unique TCR beta chains across the 700 or so repertoires, and roughly 11 million of these chains were shared by at least two donors. Raw reads were error-corrected and collapsed into unique sequences with a nearest-neighbor algorithm that merged closely related sequences to remove PCR and sequencing errors. To assign V, D and J gene segments, CDR3 sequences were aligned to IMGT reference sequences. For a sequence to be retained, a match of at least six nucleotides was required to both a V gene segment and a J gene segment. A rearrangement counted as productive if the CDR3 had no stop codons and remained in frame with V and J, and every other rearrangement counted as non-productive. CDR3 was defined by IMGT convention, running from the second conserved V-encoded cysteine to the conserved J-encoded phenylalanine. The earlier analysis of 500 to 750 of the donors excluded any sequence lacking an unambiguous match to a single V gene segment. In an earlier analysis of approximately 500 of the donors, a V segment was called functional when productive rearrangements were above 56.7%, and segregating when the standard deviation between donors exceeded 5%. To diagnose cytomegalovirus status from the catalog of TCR beta chain sequences, a statistical classification framework was built. In a later analysis, TCR nucleotide sequences were compared against IMGT/GENE-DB human TR gene sequences so that V and J genes could be assigned. In a later analysis, CDR3 sequences and most-parsimonious VDJ recombination scenarios were assigned using the TCRdist pipeline. In a later analysis, each TCR beta chain was defined by its CDR3 amino acid sequence together with its V-gene family, and reads without a unique V-gene family were excluded. To address suspected cross-contamination and a sequencing artifact, a later analysis removed 450 to 700 highly shared, low-generation-probability nucleotide sequences. For each public chain, a later analysis derived a clonal expansion index from normalized ranks of inferred template counts within each repertoire. Generation probabilities in a later analysis came from a VDJ recombination model fitted to out-of-frame rearrangements, and those results were checked against IGoR. In a later analysis, TCR-TCR, TCR-HLA and TCR-CMV co-occurrence was scored with hypergeometric tests, and a repertoire-size bias correction was applied to TCR pairs. To estimate false discovery rates, a later analysis permuted the HLA or CMV assignments 20 times. In a later analysis, co-occurring TCRs were grouped with DBSCAN, and TCRdist sequence similarity was added when clustering was performed within HLA-allele-positive subsets. For co-occurrence clustering, repertoires with fewer than 30,000 or more than 120,000 public chains were excluded, along with roughly 5 repertoires with anomalous nucleotide sharing. Sourced from immuneACCESS, this table was stored by TCRdb with only in-frame sequences that have V and J called. A share of the clones is absent; for the studies checked, an unresolved V gene accounts for under half, and the remainder has no known explanation. The V and J calls and clone size were taken over from that table, and D and trimming were inferred from the DNA. The sample has over 200,000 clones on record, approximately 87% of them singletons. Jointly, the top ten make up over 1% of the sample.

Remarks on this clone: It has no known antigen specificity. One base away there is no much larger clone; base qualities are not given.

The CDR1 and CDR2 encoded by the germline V gene (reference sequence) are MNHNY and SVGAGI. CDR3 length: 13 amino acids, cysteine to phenylalanine. Kept here is only the CDR3 DNA, which spans 39 bases and is read in frame from base 1. Trimmed from V: 11 bases; trimmed from J: 1 base; junction bases lacking a gene match: 6. The chain was built from TRBV6-6 and TRBJ2-3; 7 bases in the middle match TRBD2. What was sequenced was PBMCs. This clonotype was obtained from a human donor in good health. The DNA sequence is as follows: TGTGCCTGCCGCGGGAGAGGCACAGATACGCAGTATTTT. Its protein product is CACRGRGTDTQYF.